The 2 T cell receptor beta chains below were found in one sample sequenced in a study of shared clonotypes between healthy human individuals. Generated by immunoSEQ multiplex PCR, the TCRdb table keeps only in-frame clones and is missing some. The table has about 1.5 million clones, 95% to 99% seen once. The sample was naive CD4+ T cells sorted from blood. Subset indicated: CD45RA+ positively selected. The receptors were sampled from a man aged 25 to 40 in good health.

The chain links TRBV11-3 to TRBJ2-2; D is perhaps TRBD1 or TRBD2 (5 bases each). Germline CDR1 SGHNT, CDR2 YENEEA. The CDR3 covers 17 residues. V lost 0 bases, J lost 5 bases, and 16 bases lay in between. This CDR3 reads CASSLEPAGRGTGELFF. The CDR3, as DNA: TGTGCCAGCAGCTTAGAACCGGCAGGGAGAGGTACCGGGGAGCTGTTTTTT. The full variable domain, rest sourced from reference TRBV11-3 and TRBJ2-2, is EAGVVQSPRYKIIEKKQPVAFWCNPISGHNTLYWYLQNLGQGPELLIRYENEEAVDDSQLPKDRFSAERLKGVDSTLKIQPAELGDSAVYLCASSLEPAGRGTGELFFGEGSRLTVL.

V is TRBV11-2 and J is TRBJ2-7, with 8 bases identical to TRBD2. Losses at the gene ends were 3 bases for V and 0 bases for J; bases not matched to a gene: 13. The germline gives CDR1 SGHAT, CDR2 FQNNGV. The CDR3 has 18 residues. CDR3 coding DNA: TGTGCCAGCAGCTTTTTGGTGCAGGGGCGGGAGGCCTCCTACGAGCAGTACTTC. Protein product: CASSFLVQGREASYEQYF.